The 30 T cell receptor beta chains below were found in one sample sequenced in a study of T cells in Graves' hyperthyroidism and ophthalmopathy. RNA transcripts provided the source from which TCR beta CDR3 regions were amplified. In the first-round RT-PCR of the TCR CDR3, the HTBI primer set was used. TCRdb reanalysed the multiplex PCR reads using MiXCR and keeps one entry per CDR3 protein. The table records approximately 600,000 distinct CDR3 sequences, over 12% of them present only once. Specimen: blood. These receptors were obtained from a woman between 35 and 50 years old with Graves' ophthalmopathy.

In this sample, this clonotype turned up many times. The V call is TRBV7-9, the J call TRBJ2-5; weak D call: TRBD1 (6 bases). V gave up 5 bases and J gave up 4 bases, with 17 bases separating them. Per germline, CDR1 SEHNR and CDR2 FQNEAQ (reference sequence). There are 15 residues in the CDR3. CDR3 sequence reads: CASSPPGASRETQYF. The CDR3 region has the DNA TGTGCCAGCAGCCCTCCAGGGGCTAGCCGAGAGACCCAGTACTTC.

Many counts were recorded for this clonotype. The chain joins TRBV5-1 to TRBJ1-3, with D perhaps TRBD1 (6 bases). The CDR3 has 14 residues. Trimming pared 3 bases from V and 2 bases from J, leaving 9 bases between. CDR1 and CDR2 from the germline V gene are SGHRS and YFSETQ. The CDR3 loop is CASSSTGTGNTIYF. CDR3 nucleotide sequence: TGCGCCAGCAGCTCTACAGGGACTGGAAACACCATATATTTT.

This clonotype was observed at least ten times. J is TRBJ2-5 and V is TRBV6-2 or TRBV6-3, with 8 nucleotides matching TRBD2. Germline CDR1 and CDR2: MNHEY and SVGEGT. V was clipped by 6 bases and J by 1 base; unmatched bases: 4. The CDR3 has 14 amino acids. The CDR3 DNA follows: TGTGCCAGCAGCCGGACTAGCCTCCAAGAGACCCAGTACTTC. This translates into CASSRTSLQETQYF.

The table lists this clonotype with many counts. This chain uses TRBV5-1 with TRBJ2-7; 8 bases are shared with TRBD2. The junction had 11 bases not matched to a gene; V was cut back by 3 bases and J by 3 bases. CDR3 length: 16 amino acids. Germline V gives CDR1 SGHRS, CDR2 YFSETQ. The CDR3 nucleotides are TGCGCCAGCAGCTCCAAGACTAGCGCGGTAGGCTACGAGCAGTACTTC. Translating gives CASSSKTSAVGYEQYF. The full variable domain, its missing parts supplied by reference TRBV5-1 and TRBJ2-7, is KAGVTQTPRYLIKTRGQQVTLSCSPISGHRSVSWYQQTPGQGLQFLFEYFSETQRNKGNFPGRFSGRQFSNSRSEMNVSTLELGDSALYLCASSSKTSAVGYEQYFGPGTRLTVT.

This clonotype was seen repeatedly, ten times or more. The J gene is TRBJ2-5, the V gene TRBV27; D possibly uses TRBD1 or TRBD2 (5 bases each). In germline, CDR1 is MNHEY, CDR2 SMNVEV (reference sequence). The V end lost 2 bases, the J end lost 4 bases, and 17 bases lay between the germline ends. The CDR3 is 16 residues long. The CDR3: CASSLLGFGGPETQYF. Written as DNA, the CDR3 is TGTGCCAGCAGTTTACTGGGGTTTGGGGGTCCAGAGACCCAGTACTTC.

This clonotype was counted at least ten times. The gene calls are TRBV5-1 and TRBJ2-7, with 12 bases aligning to TRBD2. The germline gives CDR1 SGHRS, CDR2 YFSETQ. The V gene end was trimmed by 3 bases and the J gene end by 0 bases; junction bases not matched to a gene: 4. CDR3 length equals 16 residues. CDR3 region: CASSYQTSGSSYEQYF. As DNA, the CDR3 is TGCGCCAGCAGCTACCAGACTAGCGGGAGCTCCTACGAGCAGTACTTC.

Many counts were recorded for this clonotype. The chain is built from TRBV6-2 or TRBV6-3 and TRBJ2-3; tentatively, D is TRBD1 (5 bases). In germline, CDR1 is MNHEY, CDR2 SVGEGT. Trimming left V 5 bases short and J 11 bases short, with 17 bases between. CDR3 size: 13 residues. CDR3: CASSHGSATGQYF. CDR3 sequence (DNA): TGTGCCAGCAGTCACGGCAGCGCCACAGGGCAGTATTTT.

This clonotype was found many times. The CDR3 sequence is CATGDEYEQYF. CDR3 bases: TGTGCCACAGGGGATGAGTACGAGCAGTACTTC. This chain joins TRBV24-1 and TRBJ2-7; D might be TRBD1 (5 bases). Germline-derived CDR1 and CDR2 are KGHDR and SFDVKD. Trimming pared 10 bases from V and 4 bases from J, leaving 10 bases between. CDR3 length: 11 amino acids.

This clonotype was counted at least ten times. The V and J genes are TRBV6-2 or TRBV6-3 and TRBJ2-7; D gene uncertain. V dropped 2 bases and J dropped 7 bases, with 12 bases sitting between them. CDR3 size: 13 residues. CDR1 and CDR2 (germline): MNHEY, SVGEGT. CDR3 in DNA: TGTGCCAGCAGTTACCGACCTCCTTATGAGCAGTACTTC. Translating it yields CASSYRPPYEQYF.

The chain combines TRBV7-2 with TRBJ1-5; 8 bases are shared with TRBD1. Germline V gene data show CDR1 as SGHTA and CDR2 as FQGNSA. Losses at the gene ends were 5 bases for V and 9 bases for J; bases not matched to a gene: 3. The CDR3 extends over 12 amino acids. The CDR3 DNA reads as TGTGCCAGCAGCCAAACAGGGGGGCCCCAGCATTTT. Translated: CASSQTGGPQHF.

This clonotype was counted many times. The rearrangement uses TRBV27 and TRBJ1-2; a possible D gene is TRBD1 (6 bases). Trimming cost V 5 bases and J 4 bases, with 20 bases left between them. This CDR3 spans 16 amino acids. Per germline, CDR1 MNHEY and CDR2 SMNVEV (reference sequence). The CDR3 here is CASSPRSFGQSYGYTF. DNA for the CDR3: TGTGCCAGCAGTCCCCGTTCGTTCGGACAGTCCTATGGCTACACCTTC.

This clonotype appeared many times. V is TRBV10-3 and J is TRBJ1-2; the match to TRBD1 covers 8 bases. Germline CDR1 ENHRY, CDR2 SYGVKD. Trimming cost V 8 bases and J 4 bases; bases outside gene matches: 6. CDR3 length: 13 residues. The CDR3 loop reads CAIERQGSYGYTF. The CDR3 nucleotides read TGTGCCATCGAGCGACAGGGGAGCTATGGCTACACCTTC.

This clonotype was seen only once. This chain connects TRBV7-9 to TRBJ1-5, with D unclear. Trimming cost V 5 bases and J 4 bases, with 15 bases left between them. Germline CDR1 is SEHNR and CDR2 is FQNEAQ (reference sequence). The CDR3 has 15 amino acids. In DNA, the CDR3 is TGTGCCAGCAGCAACAGCCGGGCCCCAAATCAGCCCCAGCATTTT. It is translated as CASSNSRAPNQPQHF.

This clonotype showed up many times. The chain uses TRBV6-1 and TRBJ1-1; D uncertain. Germline values: CDR1 MNHNS, CDR2 SASEGT. The CDR3 is 13 residues long. Deletions cut 6 bases from V and 1 base from J, with 9 bases between. The chain's CDR3 is CASSRQRNTEAFF. In DNA, the CDR3 is TGTGCCAGCAGCCGCCAGAGGAACACTGAAGCTTTCTTT.

V gene TRBV6-1 combines with J gene TRBJ1-1; D is unclear. This CDR3 has 13 residues. With 6 bases removed from V and 0 bases from J, the gap between germline ends came to 8 bases. Germline CDR1 MNHNS, CDR2 SASEGT. The CDR3 nucleotides are TGTGCCAGCAGCCGACTGGTGAACACTGAAGCTTTCTTT. This codes for CASSRLVNTEAFF.

The rearrangement links TRBV19 to TRBJ1-5, with 8 bases aligning to TRBD1. The CDR3 is made up of 16 amino acids. The junction had 4 bases not matched to a gene; V was cut back by 3 bases and J by 0 bases. Looked up from germline, CDR1 is LNHDA and CDR2 is SQIVND (reference sequence). The CDR3 nucleotides read TGTGCCAGTAGTATGGGGACAGGCCGTAGCAATCAGCCCCAGCATTTT. This codes for CASSMGTGRSNQPQHF.

This clonotype was picked up many times. CDR3 sequence: CASSYDWNKAQHF. The CDR3 DNA is TGTGCCAGCAGTTACGACTGGAATAAAGCCCAGCATTTT. V is TRBV6-5 and J is TRBJ1-5; D is unresolved. The ends were cut back, 2 bases at V and 11 bases at J, with 13 bases in the middle. The CDR3 covers 13 residues. Germline CDR1 reads MNHEY; CDR2 reads SVGAGI.

This sequence joins TRBV4-1 and TRBJ2-2; 10 nucleotides agree with TRBD2. V dropped 0 bases and J dropped 6; count of bases not matched to a gene: 7. The germline CDR1 and CDR2 sequences are MGHRA and YSYEKL. The CDR3 spans 17 residues. The CDR3 nucleotides are TGCGCCAGCAGCCAAGATGTGCTAGCGGGAGAGGCCGGGGAGCTGTTTTTT. It codes for CASSQDVLAGEAGELFF.

This clonotype was counted once. A much more abundant neighbour one base away suggests this may be a read error. The chain uses TRBV12-3 or TRBV12-4 and TRBJ2-7; unclear D gene. The CDR3 sequence is 13 residues long. Here the CDR3 reads CASSQGSPYKQYF. As DNA, the CDR3 is TGTGCCAGCAGTCAAGGATCGCCCTACAAGCAGTACTTC.

The table lists this clonotype with many counts. The chain couples TRBV7-2 to TRBJ1-1, with D uncertain. There are 11 residues in the CDR3. Germline V gene lookup returns CDR1 SGHTA and CDR2 FQGNSA. Deletions cut 2 bases from V and 4 bases from J, with 2 bases between. CDR3 residues: CASSLTTEAFF. CDR3 coding DNA: TGTGCCAGCAGCTTAACCACTGAAGCTTTCTTT.

The table lists this clonotype with many counts. The chain links TRBV20-1 to TRBJ2-1; no definite D call. The CDR3 spans 12 residues. Germline lookup yields CDR1 DFQATT and CDR2 SNEGSKA (reference sequence). Trimming pared 4 bases from V and 6 bases from J, leaving 10 bases between. CDR3 region: CSAKQTSNEQFF. For the CDR3, the DNA is TGCAGTGCTAAACAGACAAGCAATGAGCAGTTCTTC.

In this sample, this clonotype turned up a few times. This chain joins TRBV6-1 and TRBJ1-5, with 10 nucleotides matching TRBD1. Germline V gene sequence: CDR1 MNHNS, CDR2 SASEGT. V gave up 0 bases and J gave up 7 bases; unmatched junction bases: 6. This CDR3 has 16 residues. The CDR3 sequence is CASSEAGPTGGQPQHF. CDR3 coding DNA: TGTGCCAGCAGTGAAGCTGGGCCGACAGGGGGCCAGCCCCAGCATTTT.

This clonotype was recorded at least ten times. The chain combines TRBV7-3 with TRBJ1-1, with D possibly TRBD1 on 5 matching bases. Per the germline V gene, CDR1 is SGHTA and CDR2 is FQGTGA. The V gene lost 8 bases and the J gene lost 3 bases, with 13 bases spanning the gap. The CDR3 is 13 residues long. CDR3: CASGSGRDTEAFF. CDR3 nucleotides: TGTGCCAGCGGATCAGGGCGGGACACTGAAGCTTTCTTT.

This clonotype was counted many times. V is TRBV5-1 and J is TRBJ2-7, with D possibly being TRBD2 (5 bases). V shed 2 bases and J shed 5 bases, with 11 bases lying between them. The germline CDR1 and CDR2 sequences are SGHRS and YFSETQ. This CDR3 is built from 13 residues. DNA for the CDR3: TGCGCCAGCAGCTTACGGGGTTCGGACGAGCAGTACTTC. It is translated as CASSLRGSDEQYF.

The rearrangement links TRBV3-1 to TRBJ2-7, with D perhaps TRBD1 or TRBD2 (7 bases each). The length of the CDR3 is 14 residues. Trimming pared 4 bases from V and 6 bases from J, leaving 16 bases between. From germline, CDR1 is LGHDT and CDR2 YNNKEL (reference sequence). The chain's CDR3 is CASSRSSGGGEQYF. For the CDR3, the DNA is TGTGCCAGCAGCCGGTCGTCAGGGGGGGGCGAGCAGTACTTC.

This chain uses TRBV20-1 with TRBJ2-2, with D hard to call. V was trimmed by 3 bases and J by 0 bases, leaving 14 bases between them. The germline V gene has CDR1 DFQATT and CDR2 SNEGSKA (reference sequence). The CDR3 is 16 residues long. The CDR3 reads CSARPGPLSNTGELFF. CDR3 in DNA: TGCAGTGCTAGGCCGGGTCCTCTTTCGAACACCGGGGAGCTGTTTTTT.

J is TRBJ2-7 and V is TRBV3-1; no reliable D call. Trimming stripped 0 bases from V and 11 bases from J, with 14 bases between. The CDR3 runs to 13 residues. CDR1 is LGHDT, CDR2 YNNKEL, per germline (reference sequence). DNA of the CDR3: TGTGCCAGCAGCCAAGACCCGCCCTTGGCGAAGTACTTC. As protein: CASSQDPPLAKYF.

The genes are TRBV30 and TRBJ2-7; TRBD2 matches 7 bases. Losses at the gene ends were 2 bases for V and 13 bases for J; bases not matched to a gene: 8. CDR3 length: 11 amino acids. Germline lookup yields CDR1 GTSNPN and CDR2 SVGIG (reference sequence). CDR3 sequence reads: CAWSSTGLVYF. The CDR3 DNA sequence: TGTGCCTGGAGTTCCACAGGACTAGTCTACTTC.

This clonotype was observed a handful of times. J is TRBJ2-2 and V is TRBV6-2 or TRBV6-3; 14 nucleotides line up with TRBD2. This CDR3 has 20 amino acids. Trimming removed 1 base from V and 3 bases from J; junction bases left unmatched: 10. The germline V gene has CDR1 MNHEY and CDR2 SVGEGT. The chain's CDR3 is CASSYFFGTSGRLDTGELFF. The CDR3 coding sequence is TGTGCCAGCAGTTACTTTTTTGGGACTAGCGGGAGATTGGACACCGGGGAGCTGTTTTTT.

This clonotype was seen repeatedly, ten times or more. This chain joins TRBV5-5 and TRBJ1-2; 7 positions match TRBD1. This CDR3 region has 14 residues. Trimming took 4 bases from V and 4 from J; bases not matched to a gene: 7. CDR1 is SGHKS, CDR2 YYEKEE, per germline (reference sequence). CDR3 DNA: TGTGCCAGCAGCCCTGGACAGGAATCCTATGGCTACACCTTC. It codes for CASSPGQESYGYTF.